This TCR beta chain was documented in a study of blood T cell repertoires in COVID-19. Across the study: The analysed material was cDNA or gDNA that came from T cells, B-cell-depleted T cells, or PBMCs.

The sample holds one count of this clone. Germline CDR1 reads SGHRS; CDR2 reads YFSETQ. With 2 bases removed from V and 4 bases from J, the gap between germline ends came to 9 bases. This CDR3 is 13 amino acids long. As originally analysed: Estimation of nucleated cell counts was performed using reference gene primer amplification. Repertoires were generated with immunoSEQ multiplex PCR, while TCRdb's copy carries only in-frame clones and drops some. V, J and clone size were drawn from that table, and D and trimming were deduced from the DNA. Counted here are 150,000 to 180,000 clones, around three quarters occurring once; the ten biggest clones make up around 1.7%.

The receptor's source is a man older than 75 with acute or convalescent COVID-19. Sequences were obtained from peripheral blood. This rearrangement joins TRBV5-1 to TRBJ1-2; maybe TRBD1 (6 bases). This CDR3 is CASSLQGPYGYTF. DNA of the CDR3: TGCGCCAGCAGCTTACAGGGCCCCTATGGCTACACCTTC. The variable domain in full, with the rest retrieved from reference TRBV5-1 and TRBJ1-2, is KAGVTQTPRYLIKTRGQQVTLSCSPISGHRSVSWYQQTPGQGLQFLFEYFSETQRNKGNFPGRFSGRQFSNSRSEMNVSTLELGDSALYLCASSLQGPYGYTFGSGTRLTVV.